This T cell receptor beta chain was sequenced in a study of OX40 agonist ivuxolimab in advanced cancers. This clone was counted a few times. Deletions cut 4 bases from V and 2 bases from J, with 5 bases between. The germline CDR1 and CDR2 sequences are SGHTA and FQGTGA. This CDR3 has 13 amino acids. Method: immunoSEQ multiplex PCR; TCRdb's copy keeps in-frame clones and lacks some. The sample includes 50,000 to 55,000 clones, roughly nine tenths seen only once; the top ten take roughly 10%. The chain carries TRBV7-3 and TRBJ2-2; D is undetermined. Sequenced material: CD4+ or CD8+ T cells sorted from blood, taken in a trial of the OX40 agonist ivuxolimab. This sequence originates from an adult with an advanced solid tumor such as melanoma, head and neck, liver or kidney cancer. The CDR3 reads CASSSPNTGELFF. As DNA, the CDR3 is TGTGCCAGCAGCTCCCCAAACACCGGGGAGCTGTTTTTT.